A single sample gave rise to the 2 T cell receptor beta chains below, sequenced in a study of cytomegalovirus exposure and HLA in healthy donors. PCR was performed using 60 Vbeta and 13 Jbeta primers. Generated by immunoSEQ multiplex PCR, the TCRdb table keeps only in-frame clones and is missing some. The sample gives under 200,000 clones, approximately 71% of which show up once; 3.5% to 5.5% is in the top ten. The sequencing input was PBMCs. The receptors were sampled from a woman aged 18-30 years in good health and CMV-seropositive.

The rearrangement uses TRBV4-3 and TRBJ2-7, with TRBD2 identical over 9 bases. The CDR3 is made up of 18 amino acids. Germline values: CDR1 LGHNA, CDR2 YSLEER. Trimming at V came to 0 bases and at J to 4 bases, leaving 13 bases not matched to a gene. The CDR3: CASSQDWGRGGSLYEQYF. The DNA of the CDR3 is TGCGCCAGCAGCCAAGACTGGGGGCGGGGGGGCTCCCTTTACGAGCAGTACTTC.

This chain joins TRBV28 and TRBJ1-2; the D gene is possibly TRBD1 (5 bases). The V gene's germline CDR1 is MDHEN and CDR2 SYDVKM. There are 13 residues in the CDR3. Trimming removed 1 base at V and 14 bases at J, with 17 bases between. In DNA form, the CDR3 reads TGTGCCAGCAGTTTATCTGCAGGGCTCGAGAAGACCTTC. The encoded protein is CASSLSAGLEKTF.